This T cell receptor (beta chain) originates from a study of shared clonotypes between healthy human individuals. The overall study: Each donor had three CD4 naive, three CD4 memory, two CD8 naive and one CD8 memory plate. Study results and limitations: On the whole, naive subsets had larger estimated richness than memory subsets had. Shared across several donors were roughly 4.8% of the naive CD4 clonotypes.

The repertoire was sequenced with immunoSEQ multiplex PCR; TCRdb's copy has only in-frame clones and lacks some. The profile shows hundreds of thousands of clones, about 96% of them singletons. Comment on this clone: Its specificity is unknown.

Memory CD4+ cells were the fraction left after CD45RA+ naive selection. The receptor was derived from a woman aged 25 to 45 in good health. Source material: naive CD4+ T cells sorted from blood. Regarding subset: CD45RA+ positively selected.

The CDR3 DNA follows: TGTGCCAGCAGTCCCGGGACAGGGGATTACTACGAGCAGTACTTC. Translated, it gives CASSPGTGDYYEQYF. The chain is built from TRBV28 and TRBJ2-7; TRBD1 matches 10 bases. The germline V gene encodes CDR1 MDHEN and CDR2 SYDVKM. J lost 3 bases, V lost 5 bases, and 7 bases had no gene match. The CDR3 runs to 15 residues.